These 19 T cell receptor beta chains originate from one sample sequenced in a study of blood T cell repertoires in COVID-19. Using immunoSEQ multiplex PCR, the repertoire was profiled, and TCRdb retains in-frame clones only, with some absent. Altogether 70,000 to 85,000 clones are present, 75% to 95% being singletons, with the ten largest covering around 4.5%. The sequenced material came from peripheral blood. The receptors were gathered from an older woman with active COVID-19.

Only a few counts were recorded for this clone. The chain couples TRBV5-8 to TRBJ2-2; D not resolved. CDR1 is SGHTS, CDR2 YDEGEE, per germline. V shed 3 bases and J shed 8 bases, with 5 bases lying between them. This CDR3 spans 11 amino acids. In DNA form, the CDR3 reads TGTGCCAGCAGCTCGCGGGGGGAGCTGTTTTTT. Its protein is CASSSRGELFF.

The count of this clone is one. The V gene is TRBV5-4, the J gene TRBJ2-7, with TRBD2 matching 9 bases. This CDR3 region has 15 residues. Germline trimming cut 6 bases from V and 3 bases from J; bases unmatched to any gene: 10. Germline V lookup: CDR1 SGHNT, CDR2 YYREEE (reference sequence). Here the CDR3 reads CASTNRTSDHYEQYF. The DNA of the CDR3 is TGTGCCAGCACCAATAGGACTAGCGACCACTACGAGCAGTACTTC.

This clone was picked up one time. This sequence joins TRBV19 and TRBJ1-5; D ambiguous. The germline gives CDR1 LNHDA, CDR2 SQIVND (reference sequence). Trimming removed 3 bases at V and 4 bases at J, with 7 bases between. The CDR3 spans 13 residues. The CDR3: CASSIAENQPQHF. CDR3 bases: TGTGCCAGTAGTATCGCGGAAAATCAGCCCCAGCATTTT.

CDR3 DNA sequence: TGTGCCAGCAGCTTGACAGGGGTGAACACTGAAGCTTTCTTT. It yields the protein CASSLTGVNTEAFF. The chain recombines TRBV7-9 with TRBJ1-1; 8 bases are a match to TRBD1. Germline lookup yields CDR1 SEHNR and CDR2 FQNEAQ (reference sequence). V gave up 3 bases and J gave up 0 bases; unmatched junction bases: 0. This CDR3 spans 14 amino acids.

J is TRBJ1-2 and V is TRBV5-1; D is unresolved. The CDR3 consists of 13 residues. Per the germline V gene, CDR1 is SGHRS and CDR2 is YFSETQ. Trimming took off 1 base at V and 3 bases at J, with 7 bases between the two ends. The CDR3 loop reads CASSLNRDYGYTF. CDR3 in DNA: TGCGCCAGCAGCTTGAACAGAGACTATGGCTACACCTTC.

This clone was recorded once. The germline gene is not matched at one end of the junction; a read error may be the cause. J is TRBJ2-2 and V is TRBV12-3 or TRBV12-4; perhaps TRBD2 as D (5 bases). The CDR3 spans 12 residues. The CDR3 loop is CASSFYPGKLFF. As DNA, the CDR3 is TGTGCCAGCAGTTTCTACCCCGGGAAGCTGTTTTTT.

The chain joins TRBV2 to TRBJ1-4, with D maybe TRBD1 (5 bases). V lost 3 bases, J lost 2 bases, and 7 bases lay in between. Looked up from germline, CDR1 is SNHLY and CDR2 is FYNNEI. The CDR3 is made up of 14 amino acids. CDR3: CASSETVTNEKLFF. The CDR3 nucleotides are TGTGCCAGCAGTGAGACAGTTACTAATGAAAAACTGTTTTTT.

This clone was picked up a small number of times. The genes are TRBV7-9 and TRBJ2-4; 10 bases agree with TRBD1. Looked up from germline, CDR1 is SEHNR and CDR2 is FQNEAQ (reference sequence). Germline trimming cut 5 bases from V and 1 base from J; bases unmatched to any gene: 14. The CDR3 has 19 amino acids. The CDR3 nucleotides read TGTGCCAGCAGCCTAAAGACAGGGGGCGGAGGAGCGGCCAAAAACATTCAGTACTTC. The encoded protein is CASSLKTGGGGAAKNIQYF.

This chain joins TRBV6-1 and TRBJ2-3, with a tentative D call TRBD1 (6 bases). The CDR3 has 15 amino acids. The germline V gene encodes CDR1 MNHNS and CDR2 SASEGT. V was shortened by 3 bases and J by 3 bases, with 13 bases between the two germline ends. This chain's CDR3 is CASSEVGARTDTQYF. For the CDR3, the DNA is TGTGCCAGCAGTGAGGTGGGGGCCCGGACAGATACGCAGTATTTT.

This clone has just one count. This rearrangement joins TRBV3-1 (or the pseudogene TRBV3-2) to TRBJ1-6, with 7 nucleotides matching TRBD1. The J segment lost 10 bases and the V segment lost 3 bases, leaving 9 bases of the junction unmatched. The CDR3 is 15 amino acids. The germline CDR1 and CDR2 sequences are LGHDT and YNNKEL (reference sequence). In DNA form, the CDR3 reads TGTGCCAGCAGCCAGCCGACAGGGTTGGGCTCACCCCTCCACTTT. Protein sequence: CASSQPTGLGSPLHF.

The chain has TRBV27 and TRBJ2-3, with 7 bases that match TRBD2. Trimming took 5 bases from V and 6 from J; bases not matched to a gene: 14. Germline CDR1 MNHEY, CDR2 SMNVEV (reference sequence). This CDR3 has 16 residues. The CDR3, as DNA: TGTGCCAGCAGTCGCCGCGGGAGATCGGGTGGTGATACGCAGTATTTT. Translating gives CASSRRGRSGGDTQYF.

A remark on this clone: The junction departs from germline at one end; a sequencing error may be responsible. The same CDR3 also results from other DNA sequences found in this sample. This chain joins TRBV18 and TRBJ1-5; TRBD1 aligns across 9 bases. The CDR3 sequence is 17 residues long. Germline V gene data show CDR1 as KGHSH and CDR2 as LQKENI. CDR3 in DNA: TGTGCCAGTTCACCCCAGGGACAGGGTAAAGGCAATCAGCCCCAGCATTTT. This gives the protein CASSPQGQGKGNQPQHF.

The chain combines TRBV28 with TRBJ2-7; 9 nucleotides align to TRBD2. Germline values: CDR1 MDHEN, CDR2 SYDVKM. The CDR3 is made up of 16 amino acids. V was pared by 7 bases and J by 2 bases, with 12 bases of the junction left unmatched. DNA for the CDR3: TGTGCCAGCAACCATCCGGTGGCGGGAGGGACCTACGAGCAGTACTTC. Translating it yields CASNHPVAGGTYEQYF.

The chain recombines TRBV5-1 with TRBJ2-3; the D is unclear. The CDR3 consists of 13 residues. CDR1 and CDR2 from the germline V gene are SGHRS and YFSETQ. V lost 4 bases, J lost 6 bases, and 12 bases lay in between. CDR3 sequence: CASSGAVKDTQYF. Written as DNA, the CDR3 is TGCGCCAGCAGCGGTGCAGTCAAGGATACGCAGTATTTT.

This chain joins TRBV19 and TRBJ2-7; 9 bases are shared with TRBD1. V dropped 3 bases and J dropped 1; count of bases not matched to a gene: 4. Germline V gene lookup returns CDR1 LNHDA and CDR2 SQIVND (reference sequence). This CDR3 spans 15 amino acids. The chain's CDR3 is CASSMVGQGSYEQYF. The DNA for the CDR3 is TGTGCCAGTAGTATGGTGGGACAGGGTTCCTACGAGCAGTACTTC.

V is TRBV6-4 and J is TRBJ1-2; no definite D call. Trimming cost V 4 bases and J 8 bases, with 11 bases left between them. The CDR3 has 12 amino acids. Germline V gives CDR1 MRHNA, CDR2 SNTAGT. CDR3 amino acids: CASSASSIGYTF. CDR3 coding DNA: TGTGCCAGCAGTGCGTCGAGTATCGGCTACACCTTC.

The genes are TRBV7-9 and TRBJ2-3, with a tentative D call TRBD2 (6 bases). This CDR3 has 14 residues. Trimming stripped 5 bases from V and 3 bases from J, with 12 bases between. CDR1 is SEHNR and CDR2 is FQNEAQ in the germline V gene (reference sequence). Written as DNA, the CDR3 is TGTGCCAGCAGCCAAGGACTAAGGACAGATACGCAGTATTTT. Its translation: CASSQGLRTDTQYF. The variable domain in full, with the rest retrieved from reference TRBV7-9 and TRBJ2-3, is DTGVSQNPRHKITKRGQNVTFRCDPISEHNRLYWYRQTLGQGPEFLTYFQNEAQLEKSRLLSDRFSAERPKGSFSTLEIQRTEQGDSAMYLCASSQGLRTDTQYFGPGTRLTVL.

The V gene is TRBV6-5, the J gene TRBJ2-5; 9 nucleotides line up with TRBD2. CDR3 length: 15 residues. Germline V gene sequence: CDR1 MNHEY, CDR2 SVGAGI. The V gene end was trimmed by 5 bases and the J gene end by 4 bases; junction bases not matched to a gene: 8. This CDR3 reads CASSNFLAGPETQYF. In DNA, the CDR3 is TGTGCCAGCAGTAACTTTCTAGCGGGACCAGAGACCCAGTACTTC.

The chain links TRBV7-9 to TRBJ1-4, with 7 bases lining up with TRBD1. The CDR3 runs 15 residues. Trimming cost V 4 bases and J 5 bases; bases outside gene matches: 7. The germline CDR1 and CDR2 sequences are SEHNR and FQNEAQ (reference sequence). Here the CDR3 DNA reads TGTGCCAGCAGCTCCTCAGGGACAGTCAATGAAAAACTGTTTTTT. It encodes CASSSSGTVNEKLFF.